This T cell receptor (beta chain) is drawn from a study of blood T cell repertoires in COVID-19. Per the original data handling: Reference gene primer amplification in the assay estimated nucleated cell counts. Using immunoSEQ multiplex PCR, the repertoire was profiled, and TCRdb retains in-frame clones only, with some absent. That table supplies the V and J calls and clone size; D and trimming were determined from the DNA. The sample carries 72,000 or so clones, 86% recorded once. The sequenced material came from peripheral blood. The TCR sequence derives from a woman in her fifties or sixties with acute or convalescent COVID-19.

The chain's CDR3 is CASSELRGVQETQYF. The CDR3 nucleotides are TGTGCCAGCAGTGAATTACGGGGGGTACAAGAGACCCAGTACTTC. The rearrangement links TRBV25-1 to TRBJ2-5; 7 bases are a match to TRBD2. The V gene's germline CDR1 is MGHDK and CDR2 SYGVNS. The V and J ends lost 1 base and 2 bases, in that order; junction bases with no gene match: 4. There are 15 residues in the CDR3.